Below, one T cell receptor beta chain is given with its context. The antigen remains unidentified. V was clipped by 6 bases and J by 11 bases; unmatched bases: 6. Germline CDR1 is MNHEY and CDR2 is SMNVEV (reference sequence). The CDR3 totals 12 residues. The repertoire was sequenced with immunoSEQ multiplex PCR; TCRdb's copy has only in-frame clones and lacks some. The table includes about 120,000 clones, approximately 86% detected once. This sample is drawn from a study of T cell responses to AZD1222 COVID-19 vaccine. Whole-study results and caveats: Two AZD1222 doses significantly raised spike-specific TCR breadth and depth over controls. Donors were chiefly white British, with a greater number of females, and clonal diversity was perhaps underestimated.

This chain joins TRBV27 and TRBJ1-1, with 10 bases fitting TRBD1. This sequence originates from an adult in good health. The specimen was peripheral blood, collected on day 0 of AZD1222 vaccination. The DNA for the CDR3 is TGTGCCAGCAGAGACAGGGGGCGTGAGGCTTTCTTT. It yields the protein CASRDRGREAFF.